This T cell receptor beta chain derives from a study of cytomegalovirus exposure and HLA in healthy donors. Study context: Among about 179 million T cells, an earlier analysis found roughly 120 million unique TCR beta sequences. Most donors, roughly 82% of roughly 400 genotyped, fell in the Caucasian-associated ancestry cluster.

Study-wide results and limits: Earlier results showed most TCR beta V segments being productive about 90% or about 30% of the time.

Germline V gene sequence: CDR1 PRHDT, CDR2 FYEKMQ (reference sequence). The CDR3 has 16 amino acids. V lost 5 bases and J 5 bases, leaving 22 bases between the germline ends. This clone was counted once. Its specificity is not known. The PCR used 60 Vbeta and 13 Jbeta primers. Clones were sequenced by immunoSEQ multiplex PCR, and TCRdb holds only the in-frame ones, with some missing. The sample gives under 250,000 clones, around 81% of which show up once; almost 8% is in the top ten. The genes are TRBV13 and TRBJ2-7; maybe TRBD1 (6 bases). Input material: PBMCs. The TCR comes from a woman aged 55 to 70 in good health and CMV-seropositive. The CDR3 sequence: CASSLSRTALFHEQYF. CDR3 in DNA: TGTGCCAGCAGCCTATCCAGGACAGCTCTTTTCCACGAGCAGTACTTC. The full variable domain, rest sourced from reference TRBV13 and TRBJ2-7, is AAGVIQSPRHLIKEKRETATLKCYPIPRHDTVYWYQQGPGQDPQFLISFYEKMQSDKGSIPDRFSAQQFSDYHSELNMSSLELGDSALYFCASSLSRTALFHEQYFGPGTRLTVT.